The next 20 T cell receptor beta chains were all read from a single sample in a study of blood T cell repertoires in COVID-19. Produced via immunoSEQ multiplex PCR; TCRdb's table is partial and in-frame only. Of 150,000 to 200,000 clones listed, roughly 80% are singletons. Source material: PBMCs or T cells enriched from blood (not recorded which). These receptors came from a woman aged 40 to 55 with acute COVID-19.

The chain combines TRBV28 with TRBJ1-2; 8 positions agree with TRBD1. V was clipped by 4 bases and J by 6 bases; unmatched bases: 13. CDR3 length: 16 residues. The germline V gene has CDR1 MDHEN and CDR2 SYDVKM. Here the CDR3 reads CASSSGQGAFYDGYTF. In nucleotides, the CDR3 is TGTGCCAGCAGTTCTGGCCAGGGGGCGTTTTACGATGGCTACACCTTC.

The chain employs TRBV19 and TRBJ2-2, with D tentatively TRBD2 (6 bases). Germline CDR1 is LNHDA and CDR2 is SQIVND (reference sequence). The CDR3 is 15 amino acids. V lost 5 bases and J lost 6, with 16 bases in between. CDR3 loop: CASSSGTPGSGELFF. The CDR3 DNA sequence: TGTGCCAGTAGTTCCGGGACTCCAGGGTCCGGGGAGCTGTTTTTT.

The genes are TRBV3-1 (or the pseudogene TRBV3-2) and TRBJ1-1, with D uncertain. Trimming cost V 5 bases and J 4 bases, with 14 bases left between them. Looked up from germline, CDR1 is LGHDT and CDR2 is YNNKEL (reference sequence). The CDR3 covers 14 residues. The CDR3 sequence is CASSSGFASTEAFF. CDR3 coding DNA: TGTGCCAGCAGCTCGGGGTTTGCGAGCACTGAAGCTTTCTTT.

The chain has TRBV29-1 and TRBJ2-1, with 7 bases that match TRBD2. After removal of 4 bases from V and 3 bases from J, the junction contained 0 bases not matched to a gene. CDR3 length: 12 amino acids. Per the germline V gene, CDR1 is SQVTM and CDR2 is ANQGSEA. The CDR3 DNA reads TGCAGCGTTGGGGACTACTACAATGAGCAGTTCTTC. Translating gives CSVGDYYNEQFF.

This chain links TRBV24-1 with TRBJ2-1, with 7 bases lining up with TRBD2. The CDR3 extends over 14 amino acids. The V and J ends lost 9 bases and 6 bases, in that order; junction bases with no gene match: 10. Germline CDR1 is KGHDR and CDR2 is SFDVKD. CDR3 sequence: CATQAAGESNEQFF. CDR3 nucleotides: TGTGCCACCCAGGCGGCGGGAGAAAGCAATGAGCAGTTCTTC.

The V call is TRBV5-1, the J call TRBJ2-2; D not resolved. Per germline, CDR1 SGHRS and CDR2 YFSETQ. V was shortened by 4 bases and J by 3 bases, with 13 bases between the two germline ends. The CDR3 has 15 residues. CDR3 protein: CASSRSASDTGELFF. In DNA form, the CDR3 reads TGCGCCAGCAGCCGCAGCGCCTCGGACACCGGGGAGCTGTTTTTT.

The chain combines TRBV20-1 with TRBJ2-7; 11 bases agree with TRBD2. Trimming removed 3 bases from V and 4 bases from J; junction bases left unmatched: 14. This CDR3 is 17 amino acids long. In germline, CDR1 is DFQATT, CDR2 SNEGSKA (reference sequence). The CDR3 protein is CSASTSGSAMGVYEQYF. In nucleotides, the CDR3 is TGCAGTGCTAGTACTAGCGGGAGCGCTATGGGGGTGTACGAGCAGTACTTC.

This clone was recorded at least ten times. The V gene is TRBV30, the J gene TRBJ1-3; weak D call: TRBD1 (5 bases). The CDR3 runs to 14 residues. The V gene lost 4 bases and the J gene lost 2 bases, with 12 bases spanning the gap. Germline V gene sequence: CDR1 GTSNPN, CDR2 SVGIG (reference sequence). The chain's CDR3 is CAWKYVGPGNTIYF. CDR3 nucleotides: TGTGCCTGGAAGTACGTGGGGCCTGGAAACACCATATATTTT.

This chain links TRBV7-3 with TRBJ2-3, with D possibly being TRBD2 (5 bases). From germline, CDR1 is SGHTA and CDR2 FQGTGA. The CDR3 runs to 15 residues. Trimming took 5 bases from V and 0 from J, leaving 12 bases between them. The CDR3 nucleotides read TGTGCCAGCAGCATGGTGGGCGGGAGCACAGATACGCAGTATTTT. It specifies CASSMVGGSTDTQYF.

In this sample, this clone turned up once. The V and J genes are TRBV7-9 and TRBJ1-5; D may be TRBD1 (5 bases). Germline V lookup: CDR1 SEHNR, CDR2 FQNEAQ (reference sequence). The CDR3 consists of 14 residues. The germline V and J ends were trimmed by 2 bases and 5 bases, with 10 bases remaining between them. The CDR3 coding sequence is TGTGCCAGCAGCTTACAGGGAATCGATCAGCCCCAGCATTTT. It yields the protein CASSLQGIDQPQHF.

The CDR3 DNA follows: TGTGCCACCAGCGGCCCCAGAGGGTACGGTACAGATACGCAGTATTTT. Amino acids: CATSGPRGYGTDTQYF. The genes are TRBV15 and TRBJ2-3, with D perhaps TRBD2 (5 bases). Trimming pared 5 bases from V and 3 bases from J, leaving 18 bases between. This CDR3 has 16 residues. Germline loops: CDR1 LNHNV, CDR2 YYDKDF (reference sequence).

This clone was seen a single time. The chain links TRBV14 to TRBJ2-1; no reliable D call. V was shortened by 1 base and J by 9 bases, with 10 bases between the two germline ends. This CDR3 region has 13 residues. In germline, CDR1 is SGHDN, CDR2 FVKESK. CDR3 sequence: CASSQVSSGEQFF. As DNA, the CDR3 is TGTGCCAGCAGCCAAGTTTCGTCGGGTGAGCAGTTCTTC.

The genes are TRBV12-5 and TRBJ2-1; TRBD2 matches at 9 bases. The CDR3 covers 17 residues. J gave up 4 bases and V 0 bases, and 7 bases lay outside the gene matches. Germline V lookup: CDR1 LGHNT, CDR2 FRNRAP. CDR3 bases: TGTGCTAGTGGTTTGGTGGTTTCTAGCGGGACTTACAATGAGCAGTTCTTC. Translated, it gives CASGLVVSSGTYNEQFF. Variable domain in full (rest from reference TRBV12-5 and TRBJ2-1): DARVTQTPRHKVTEMGQEVTMRCQPILGHNTVFWYRQTMMQGLELLAYFRNRAPLDDSGMPKDRFSAEMPDATLATLKIQPSEPRDSAVYFCASGLVVSSGTYNEQFFGPGTRLTVL.

The V gene is TRBV30, the J gene TRBJ1-5, with 7 bases fitting TRBD1. The CDR3 contains 15 residues. Germline assignment: CDR1 GTSNPN and CDR2 SVGIG (reference sequence). J gave up 3 bases and V 0 bases, and 5 bases lay outside the gene matches. Here the CDR3 DNA reads TGTGCCTGGAGTGTACAGGGGTCGGACAATCAGCCCCAGCATTTT. This encodes CAWSVQGSDNQPQHF.

V is TRBV10-3 and J is TRBJ2-5; unclear D gene. CDR1 and CDR2 (germline): ENHRY, SYGVKD. Trimming pared 4 bases from V and 5 bases from J, leaving 8 bases between. There are 12 residues in the CDR3. The CDR3 sequence: CAISGSEETQYF. DNA of the CDR3: TGTGCCATCAGTGGGTCGGAGGAGACCCAGTACTTC.

This chain links TRBV7-8 with TRBJ1-1; 9 bases fit TRBD1. V gave up 1 base and J gave up 6 bases; unmatched junction bases: 6. Germline values: CDR1 SGHVS, CDR2 FQNEAQ. This CDR3 comprises 15 residues. CDR3 amino acids: CASSLGTGVNAEAFF. For the CDR3, the DNA is TGTGCCAGCAGCTTAGGGACAGGGGTTAACGCTGAAGCTTTCTTT.

The chain links TRBV5-4 to TRBJ2-7; 12 bases align to TRBD2. Germline CDR1 is SGHNT and CDR2 is YYREEE (reference sequence). There are 18 residues in the CDR3. V shed 6 bases, J shed 6 bases, and the junction held 19 bases outside the gene matches. CDR3 nucleotides: TGTGCCAGCACACTGGGGAGACTAGCGGGAGTGACGCCCGCCGAGCAGTACGTC. It is translated as CASTLGRLAGVTPAEQYV.

V is TRBV24-1 and J is TRBJ2-1, with 10 bases identical to TRBD2. This CDR3 is 18 amino acids long. V shed 3 bases and J 2 bases; nucleotides not matched to a gene: 9. From germline, CDR1 is KGHDR and CDR2 SFDVKD. The CDR3 DNA sequence: TGTGCCACCAGTGATAGTTGGACTAGCGGAGCAACCTACAATGAGCAGTTCTTC. Protein sequence: CATSDSWTSGATYNEQFF.

The chain recombines TRBV18 with TRBJ2-7, with 7 bases lining up with TRBD2. Germline loops: CDR1 KGHSH, CDR2 LQKENI. This CDR3 is built from 14 residues. Trimming took 3 bases from V and 2 from J; bases not matched to a gene: 4. The CDR3 sequence is CASSPHLAAYEQYF. CDR3 sequence (DNA): TGTGCCAGCTCACCTCATCTAGCGGCCTACGAGCAGTACTTC.

This chain joins TRBV5-6 and TRBJ1-4; 8 nucleotides align to TRBD1. Germline lookup yields CDR1 SGHDT and CDR2 YYEEEE. The CDR3 is made up of 15 amino acids. Trimming removed 4 bases from V and 2 bases from J; junction bases left unmatched: 4. DNA for the CDR3: TGTGCCAGCAGCGAGACAGGGGTTACTAATGAAAAACTGTTTTTT. Protein sequence: CASSETGVTNEKLFF.